This T cell receptor beta chain was found in a study of cytomegalovirus exposure and HLA in healthy donors listed by TCRdb under 2017. As for the study more broadly: According to an earlier analysis of 587 of the donors, about 179 million T cells yielded roughly 110 million unique TCR beta sequences and approximately 300 Gb of sequence data. The study combined high-throughput TCR immunosequencing, statistical association of individual TCRs with disease status, and machine learning to predict cytomegalovirus infection status. The number of donors typed differed by locus, with about 629-630 for A, B, C, DRB1 and DQB1, about 500 for DQA1, 606 for DPA1, and 400 to 490 for DPB1. A later genetic analysis used genome-wide SNP genotypes for about 60% of the roughly 700 donors, treating that subset as a discovery cohort. Every repertoire in the discovery cohort had been generated on one and the same sequencing platform. HLA typing covered class I and class II loci at four-digit resolution. The study profiled the T cell repertoires of some 610 subjects by immunosequencing and related them to cytomegalovirus serostatus. Roughly 290 gigabases of sequencing data and around 85 million unique TCR sequences made up an early release that covered about 640 HLA-typed donors. An earlier analysis of 587 of the donors applied high-throughput TCR beta sequencing to assess whether each TCR beta V gene segment acted as functional or pseudogenic. Across some 400 genotyped donors of the cohort, an average of about 220,000 unique TCR beta nucleotide sequences per donor were sequenced, and approximately 19% of those sequences were non-productive. The later analysis used no new phenotypic data to find candidate immune exposures, relying instead on TCR beta sequences and their occurrence across donors. Roughly five DR-DQ haplotypes were handled as single units for association and clustering because linkage in the cohort was strong. Alongside the repertoire data, information on donor age, sex, ethnicity and CMV serostatus was compiled. Along with the roughly 670-subject first cohort, a separate validation cohort of some 130 different subjects was used. The study aimed to test whether signatures of past pathogen exposure could be identified by cataloging public T cell receptors. Of the approximately 400 genotyped donors, roughly 85% fell in the genetic ancestry cluster associated with self-reported Caucasian donors. In a later analysis, previously published TCR beta repertoires from 670 or so donors were re-analyzed and high-resolution HLA genotyping was added so that TCR occurrence patterns could be studied. General study outcomes and caveats: In a later analysis, TCR association rates were found to vary across HLA loci, with the most associated TCRs seen for DRB1 alleles and the fewest for HLA-C alleles. Most CMV-associated TCR beta chains appeared to be HLA-restricted in a later analysis, and the HLA associations seemed to be driven largely by CMV exposure. Broadly in line with IMGT annotations, most TCR beta V segments showed up in productive rearrangements about 87% or about 30% of the time in an earlier analysis of a few hundred of the donors. Across donors, most TCR sequences were observed very rarely, whereas some public TCRs were present in many individuals. Because counts were too low, about 18 rarely observed V segments, including chromosome 9 orphons, were left out of the earlier analysis of 587 of the donors. Sequencing depth was assumed to be roughly uniform across donors in the presence/absence analyses, though that assumption may not hold. In a later genetic analysis, fewer N-insertions in productive TCRs were reported among donors in an Asian-associated ancestry cluster than the approximately 670-donor mean. A later analysis reported that several top co-occurrence clusters appeared linked to parvovirus B19, influenza, CMV and Epstein-Barr virus. A few of the identified cytomegalovirus-associated TCR beta chains were confirmed in vitro to be specific for cytomegalovirus antigens. A further reported finding was that TCR beta sequences accurately predicted the HLA-A and HLA-B alleles for most subjects in the first cohort. Because some donors lacked HLA typing at each locus, the association tests relied only on the typed subset. The authors suggested that the approach could potentially be generalized to other disease states and immunological phenotypes. Correlated functional status among segregating V segments might reflect linkage disequilibrium, but an unknown experimental factor could not be ruled out. When HLA alleles, especially DR and DQ, strongly co-occurred, TCR associations were difficult to assign to individual alleles. For the cohort, immune exposure information was limited to CMV serostatus. The study gave a list of some 150 TCR beta chains associated with cytomegalovirus. In a later analysis, some 17,000 TCR beta sequences were associated with specific HLA alleles at a false discovery rate of 0.05. V-gene and J-gene trimming of TCR beta chains was associated with a missense DCLRE1C variant in a later genetic analysis, and the association was replicated in an independent cohort. In a later analysis, HLA-associated TCR beta chains were found to be more clonally expanded and to have lower generation probabilities than equally common non-associated chains. A group of highly shared sequence variants was considered likely to be a technical artifact of the sequencing pipeline. This cohort had only TCR beta chains sequenced, and the lack of alpha or paired-chain data limited which features could be detected. Cytomegalovirus status was reported to be diagnosed by the classifier with high specificity and sensitivity in both the original and validation cohorts.

In total, around 600 healthy bone marrow donors made up the cohort. Cohort members were all nominally healthy when sampled, although unrecorded immune exposures were likely present. The donor was CMV seronegative and was included in the group of a few hundred seronegative cohort members. Every donor gave a peripheral blood sample, and the peripheral blood mononuclear cells from that sample were used for TCR beta sequencing. The Qiagen DNeasy Blood Extraction Kit was used to extract genomic DNA from the blood cell samples. To prepare the library, the immunoSEQ multiplex PCR assay was applied. The multiplex PCR relied on a mix of 60 forward primers for TCR Vbeta segments and 13 reverse primers for TCR Jbeta segments. A multiplex PCR assay on genomic DNA amplified the CDR3 region of rearranged TCR beta genes. Amplified TCR beta libraries were sequenced as 87-base-pair reads on the Illumina HiSeq System. The paper's processing steps were these. A later analysis counted 65 million to 90 million unique TCR beta chains across the 650 to 700 repertoires, and some 11 million of these chains were shared by at least two donors. Raw reads were error-corrected and collapsed into unique sequences with a nearest-neighbor algorithm that merged closely related sequences to remove PCR and sequencing errors. To assign V, D and J gene segments, CDR3 sequences were aligned to IMGT reference sequences. Each retained sequence needed at least a six-nucleotide match to both a V gene segment and a J gene segment. A rearrangement counted as productive if the CDR3 had no stop codons and remained in frame with V and J, and every other rearrangement counted as non-productive. Following IMGT convention, CDR3 was defined as the stretch from the second conserved V-encoded cysteine up to the conserved J-encoded phenylalanine. In an earlier analysis of approximately 500 of the donors, sequences lacking an unambiguous match to a single V gene segment were excluded. In an earlier analysis of a few hundred of the donors, V segments were called functional above 56.7% productive rearrangements and were called segregating when the between-donor standard deviation exceeded 5%. To diagnose cytomegalovirus status from the catalog of TCR beta chain sequences, a statistical classification framework was built. In a later analysis, TCR nucleotide sequences were compared against IMGT/GENE-DB human TR gene sequences so that V and J genes could be assigned. The TCRdist pipeline was used in a later analysis to assign CDR3 sequences and most-parsimonious VDJ recombination scenarios. In a later analysis, each TCR beta chain was defined by its CDR3 amino acid sequence together with its V-gene family, and reads lacking a unique V-gene family were excluded. To address suspected cross-contamination and a sequencing artifact, a later analysis removed approximately 590 highly shared, low-generation-probability nucleotide sequences. A later analysis calculated a clonal expansion index for each public chain from normalized within-repertoire ranks of inferred template counts. In a later analysis, generation probabilities were computed with a VDJ recombination model fitted to out-of-frame rearrangements, and the resulting probabilities were checked against IGoR. In a later analysis, hypergeometric tests were used to score TCR-TCR, TCR-HLA and TCR-CMV co-occurrence, with a repertoire-size bias correction applied to TCR pairs. To estimate false discovery rates, a later analysis permuted the HLA or CMV assignments 20 times. In a later analysis, co-occurring TCRs were grouped with DBSCAN, and TCRdist sequence similarity was added when clustering was performed within HLA-allele-positive subsets. Repertoires with fewer than 30,000 or more than 120,000 public chains, plus five repertoires with anomalous nucleotide sharing, were excluded from co-occurrence clustering. What TCRdb holds here is the immuneACCESS table cut down to in-frame rearrangements. Part of the clones is not present; checked against another copy, under half of the missing clones reflect an unresolved V gene, and the others are unexplained. That table gives V, J and clone size, and the DNA gave D and trimming. The sample table shows 110,000 or so clones, and about four fifths are seen once. The top ten clones comprise roughly 2% of the sample.

As for this clone: What antigen it recognizes has not been identified. Per-nucleotide qualities are absent, and no much larger clonotype sits a single base away.

Sequenced: PBMCs. This sequence was found in a woman in her twenties or thirties in good health and CMV-seronegative.

The DNA sequence reads TGTGCCAGCAGCCCTAGACTAGCGGGAGGAGGAGTTCCCTACGAGCAGTACTTC. Its translation reads: CASSPRLAGGGVPYEQYF. The rearrangement joined TRBV11-2 to TRBJ2-7, with 13 junctional bases fitting TRBD2. Based on the germline V gene, the CDR1 and CDR2 sequences are SGHAT and FQNNGV. Measured from the cysteine to the phenylalanine, the CDR3 is 18 residues long. Only the CDR3 part of the read is kept: 54 bases, read in frame from the first base. Here V drops 5 bases and J drops 2 bases, and the junction holds 12 bases not matched to any gene.